The 15 T cell receptor beta chains below were found in one sample sequenced in a study of shared clonotypes between healthy human individuals. Only in-frame clones appear in the TCRdb table, and some are missing; sequencing was by immunoSEQ multiplex PCR. The sample holds about half a million clones, 70% to 80% seen once. Sequenced: PBMCs. The receptors originated from a woman aged 40-49 years in good health. Some clones in this sample may be carry-over from other donors' samples.

This sequence joins TRBV5-1 and TRBJ2-7; 7 positions match TRBD1. The CDR3 length is 15 residues. After removal of 2 bases from V and 3 bases from J, the junction contained 8 bases not matched to a gene. Germline CDR1 is SGHRS and CDR2 is YFSETQ. CDR3 region: CASSLGGVGFYEQYF. CDR3 sequence (DNA): TGCGCCAGCAGCTTAGGGGGCGTAGGGTTCTACGAGCAGTACTTC.

The rearrangement uses TRBV4-1 and TRBJ2-1, with D possibly being TRBD2 (6 bases). V lost 1 base and J lost 5, with 12 bases in between. CDR3 size: 15 residues. From germline, CDR1 is MGHRA and CDR2 YSYEKL. DNA for the CDR3: TGCGCCAGCAGCCAAGGGCGGGGAAACAACAATGAGCAGTTCTTC. This gives the protein CASSQGRGNNNEQFF.

The genes are TRBV6-1 and TRBJ2-7, with D possibly being TRBD1 (6 bases). The CDR3 runs 13 residues. V shed 4 bases and J shed 3 bases, with 10 bases lying between them. The V gene's germline CDR1 is MNHNS and CDR2 SASEGT. The CDR3 loop reads CASSGRQDYEQYF. Written as DNA, the CDR3 is TGTGCCAGCAGTGGAAGACAGGACTACGAGCAGTACTTC.

Points on this clone: One end of the junction does not line up with germline, which may come from a read error. This sequence joins TRBV7-3 and TRBJ2-2; 10 positions agree with TRBD2. Germline lookup yields CDR1 SGHTA and CDR2 FQGTGA. This CDR3 comprises 15 residues. The CDR3: CASSPTSGNAGELFF. DNA for the CDR3: TGTGCCAGCAGCCCTACTAGCGGGAACGCCGGGGAGCTGTTTTTT. The full variable domain, its missing parts supplied by reference TRBV7-3 and TRBJ2-2, is GAGVSQTPSNKVTEKGKYVELRCDPISGHTALYWYRQSLGQGPEFLIYFQGTGAADDSGLPNDRFFAVRPEGSVSTLKIQRTERGDSAVYLCASSPTSGNAGELFFGEGSRLTVL.

This clone was recorded only once. This chain uses TRBV2 with TRBJ2-1; D is possibly TRBD1 or TRBD2 (6 bases each). CDR1 SNHLY and CDR2 FYNNEI come from the germline V gene. The CDR3 runs to 11 residues. V was cut by 9 bases and J by 9 bases, with 12 bases left in between. DNA for the CDR3: TGTGCCAGTGTACAGGGACTTGAGCAGTTCTTC. Translated: CASVQGLEQFF.

This clone came up once. This sequence joins TRBV27 and TRBJ2-1, with 7 bases matching TRBD2. Looked up from germline, CDR1 is MNHEY and CDR2 is SMNVEV (reference sequence). CDR3 size: 16 residues. The V and J ends lost 6 bases and 3 bases, in that order; junction bases with no gene match: 11. This CDR3 reads CASSPLGGNIYNEQFF. The CDR3, as DNA: TGTGCCAGCAGCCCCTTGGGAGGGAACATCTACAATGAGCAGTTCTTC.

This clone was detected once. The chain couples TRBV28 to TRBJ2-7; TRBD1 is a possible D gene (6 bases). This CDR3 is 14 amino acids long. Trimming shortened V by 5 bases and J by 2 bases, and 13 bases separated the two germline ends. CDR1 and CDR2 from the germline V gene are MDHEN and SYDVKM. CDR3 coding DNA: TGTGCCAGCAGTATAACACAGGGTCCCTACGAGCAGTACTTC. It codes for CASSITQGPYEQYF. Supplemented by reference TRBV28 and TRBJ2-7, the full variable domain reads DVKVTQSSRYLVKRTGEKVFLECVQDMDHENMFWYRQDPGLGLRLIYFSYDVKMKEKGDIPEGYSVSREKKERFSLILESASTNQTSMYLCASSITQGPYEQYFGPGTRLTVT.

A few counts support this clone. This sequence joins TRBV4-1 and TRBJ2-7; TRBD2 agrees at 14 bases. The CDR3 has 18 residues. Per germline, CDR1 MGHRA and CDR2 YSYEKL. The J segment lost 4 bases and the V segment lost 1 base, leaving 9 bases of the junction unmatched. This CDR3 is CASSQAQGLAGVEYEQYF. The CDR3 nucleotides are TGCGCCAGCAGCCAAGCCCAGGGACTAGCGGGAGTTGAGTACGAGCAGTACTTC.

This clone occurred a few times. This rearrangement joins TRBV10-2 to TRBJ1-2, with 11 bases matching TRBD1. The CDR3 is 15 amino acids. Germline V CDR1 and CDR2: WSHSY, SAAADI. The V and J ends lost 6 bases and 4 bases, in that order; junction bases with no gene match: 7. The CDR3 loop reads CASSSGTGGRYGYTF. The CDR3 coding sequence is TGCGCCAGCAGCAGCGGGACAGGGGGTCGCTATGGCTACACCTTC.

J is TRBJ2-5 and V is TRBV9; the D gene could be TRBD1 or TRBD2 (5 bases each). The CDR3 totals 16 residues. The germline V and J ends were trimmed by 0 bases and 5 bases, with 17 bases remaining between them. CDR1 SGDLS and CDR2 YYNGEE come from the germline V gene. CDR3: CASSVGGGWTEETQYF. CDR3 DNA: TGTGCCAGCAGCGTAGGGGGCGGGTGGACCGAGGAGACCCAGTACTTC.

This clone was seen more than once but under ten times. The chain carries TRBV19 and TRBJ2-5, with a tentative D call TRBD1 (5 bases). The V end lost 2 bases, the J end lost 4 bases, and 5 bases lay between the germline ends. CDR3 length equals 12 residues. Germline V gene lookup returns CDR1 LNHDA and CDR2 SQIVND (reference sequence). The CDR3: CASSIRGETQYF. In nucleotides, the CDR3 is TGTGCCAGTAGTATAAGGGGAGAGACCCAGTACTTC.

The V and J genes are TRBV10-3 and TRBJ2-5; D possibly corresponds to TRBD2 (6 bases). Trimming pared 8 bases from V and 3 bases from J, leaving 13 bases between. From germline, CDR1 is ENHRY and CDR2 SYGVKD. This CDR3 region has 13 residues. CDR3 residues: CAIRGGEKETQYF. The CDR3 DNA reads TGTGCCATCCGAGGCGGGGAGAAAGAGACCCAGTACTTC.

This chain joins TRBV7-9 and TRBJ1-6; D uncertain. CDR1 is SEHNR and CDR2 is FQNEAQ in the germline V gene (reference sequence). V shed 2 bases and J shed 5 bases, with 4 bases lying between them. This CDR3 is 13 amino acids long. CDR3 bases: TGTGCCAGCAGCTTACGGGATAATTCACCCCTCCACTTT. Translation gives CASSLRDNSPLHF.

The rearrangement links TRBV11-2 to TRBJ2-1; D is uncertain. Deletions cut 0 bases from V and 4 bases from J, with 7 bases between. Germline-derived CDR1 and CDR2 are SGHAT and FQNNGV. This CDR3 is built from 14 residues. The CDR3: CASSLDASYNEQFF. In nucleotides, the CDR3 is TGTGCCAGCAGCTTAGATGCCAGTTACAATGAGCAGTTCTTC.

Concerning this clone: A much larger clone is a single base away; this may be a read error. V and J are TRBV30 and TRBJ2-6; D ambiguous. There are 16 residues in the CDR3. Trimming took 6 bases from V and 4 from J, leaving 19 bases between them. The germline gives CDR1 GTSNPN, CDR2 SVGIG (reference sequence). CDR3 residues: CACSRIGSVGANVLTF. The CDR3 bases are TGTGCCTGTAGTCGCATCGGGTCCGTCGGGGCCAACGTCCTGACTTTC.